This T cell receptor (beta chain) was observed in a study of T-cell memory formation after mild COVID-19. Details on this clonotype: Given a much more abundant clone one base away, this may be a read error.

TCRdb reprocessed the 5' RACE reads with MiXCR, giving one entry per CDR3 protein. This table holds approximately 490,000 distinct CDR3 sequences, over 20% found once. The germline gives CDR1 SGHTA, CDR2 FQGTGA. The CDR3 sequence is 15 residues long. Losses at the gene ends were 4 bases for V and 7 bases for J; bases not matched to a gene: 5. The sequenced material came from PBMCs or a T cell subset sorted from them (not recorded which). The chain uses TRBV7-3 and TRBJ2-1; 12 nucleotides match TRBD2. This receptor was taken from an adult woman who had mild COVID-19 (a few samples of this study predate the infection). Cell type and time point are not known. The CDR3 nucleotides are TGTGCCAGCAGCTCTCTAGCGGGGGGGCCGAATGAGCAGTTCTTC. Its protein is CASSSLAGGPNEQFF.